A selection of T cell receptor beta chains follows, all from one sample in a study of somatic mutations in cytotoxic T cells in rheumatoid arthritis. Assay used: immunoSEQ multiplex PCR; TCRdb lists only in-frame clones, some missing. The repertoire holds some 17,000 clones, with 70% to 85% as singletons. The sequencing input was CD8+ T cells sorted from blood. The receptors shown here come from an adult with rheumatoid arthritis. Both conserved end residues are part of each CDR3. A D gene is named only where the DNA matches it firmly. Expanded clones are given a class, and other clones once, few, many or no size at all.

clone size: -
D gene: TRBD2
V gene: TRBV13
J gene: TRBJ2-7
CDR3 protein: CASSLRLAGPSYEQYF
CDR3 DNA: TGTGCCAGCAGCTTACGACTAGCGGGCCCCTCCTACGAGCAGTACTTC

clone size: -
D gene: -
V gene: TRBV27
J gene: TRBJ1-5
CDR3 protein: CASSLLGSHQPQHF
CDR3 DNA: TGTGCCAGCAGTTTATTGGGATCCCATCAGCCCCAGCATTTT

clone size: -
D gene: -
V gene: TRBV4-2
J gene: TRBJ1-5
CDR3 protein: CASSQNHNQPQHF
CDR3 DNA: TGTGCCAGCAGCCAAAATCACAATCAGCCCCAGCATTTT

clone size: -
D gene: TRBD2
V gene: TRBV4-1
J gene: TRBJ2-2
CDR3 protein: CASSTSGGPQGELFF
CDR3 DNA: TGCGCCAGCAGCACTAGCGGGGGGCCTCAAGGGGAGCTGTTTTTT

clone size: -
D gene: -
V gene: TRBV7-9
J gene: TRBJ1-2
CDR3 protein: CASAWTANYGYTF
CDR3 DNA: TGTGCCAGCGCCTGGACGGCAAACTATGGCTACACCTTC

clone size: -
D gene: -
V gene: TRBV5-6
J gene: TRBJ2-7
CDR3 protein: CASSPGTLYEQYF
CDR3 DNA: TGTGCCAGCAGCCCGGGGACACTCTACGAGCAGTACTTC

clone size: -
D gene: -
V gene: TRBV2
J gene: TRBJ1-1
CDR3 protein: CASSVSGITEAFF
CDR3 DNA: TGTGCCAGCAGTGTTTCCGGTATAACTGAAGCTTTCTTT

clone size: -
D gene: -
V gene: TRBV4-1
J gene: TRBJ2-1
CDR3 protein: CASSPRMSSYNEQFF
CDR3 DNA: TGCGCCAGCAGCCCTCGGATGAGCTCCTACAATGAGCAGTTCTTC

clone size: -
D gene: -
V gene: TRBV30
J gene: TRBJ2-7
CDR3 protein: CAWRGFWEQYF
CDR3 DNA: TGTGCCTGGAGGGGCTTTTGGGAGCAGTACTTC

clone size: -
D gene: TRBD2
V gene: TRBV6-1
J gene: TRBJ2-7
CDR3 protein: CASSEGTSGSYEQYF
CDR3 DNA: TGTGCCAGCAGTGAAGGGACTAGCGGAAGCTACGAGCAGTACTTC

clone size: -
D gene: -
V gene: TRBV6-4
J gene: TRBJ2-1
CDR3 protein: CASSDSGNEQFF
CDR3 DNA: TGTGCCAGCAGTGACTCCGGCAATGAGCAGTTCTTC

clone size: -
D gene: -
V gene: TRBV27
J gene: TRBJ1-5
CDR3 protein: CASSSDGYQPQHF
CDR3 DNA: TGTGCCAGCAGTTCGGACGGATATCAGCCCCAGCATTTT

clone size: -
D gene: -
V gene: TRBV11-2
J gene: TRBJ2-7
CDR3 protein: CASSGWSGGRAYEQYF
CDR3 DNA: TGTGCCAGCAGCGGGTGGTCGGGGGGCCGAGCCTACGAGCAGTACTTC

clone size: -
D gene: TRBD1
V gene: TRBV19
J gene: TRBJ1-6
CDR3 protein: CASSDRDRGLGSPLHF
CDR3 DNA: TGTGCCAGTAGTGACCGGGACAGGGGGCTCGGTTCACCCCTCCACTTT

clone size: -
D gene: -
V gene: TRBV2
J gene: TRBJ2-2
CDR3 protein: CASSENQARNTGELFF
CDR3 DNA: TGTGCCAGCAGTGAAAATCAAGCGCGTAACACCGGGGAGCTGTTTTTT

clone size: -
D gene: -
V gene: TRBV21-1
J gene: TRBJ1-3
CDR3 protein: CASSQVYRGPGNTIYF
CDR3 DNA: TGTGCCAGCAGCCAGGTCTACAGGGGCCCTGGAAACACCATATATTTT

clone size: once
D gene: TRBD2
V gene: TRBV28
J gene: TRBJ2-1
CDR3 protein: CASKLGTSLYNEQFF
CDR3 DNA: TGTGCCAGCAAACTTGGGACTAGTCTTTACAATGAGCAGTTCTTC

clone size: -
D gene: TRBD2
V gene: TRBV4-1
J gene: TRBJ2-3
CDR3 protein: CASSQDRTSGSHTQYF
CDR3 DNA: TGCGCCAGCAGCCAAGATCGGACTAGCGGGAGCCATACGCAGTATTTT

clone size: few
D gene: -
V gene: TRBV30
J gene: TRBJ2-2
CDR3 protein: CASDAGSSGELFF
CDR3 DNA: TGTGCCTCCGACGCGGGGTCCAGCGGGGAGCTGTTTTTT

clone size: -
D gene: -
V gene: TRBV5-1
J gene: TRBJ1-2
CDR3 protein: CASSTPTFSGGYTF
CDR3 DNA: TGCGCCAGCTCAACCCCCACATTTTCTGGAGGCTACACCTTC

clone size: once
D gene: -
V gene: TRBV11-2
J gene: TRBJ1-3
CDR3 protein: CASSLGTSGNTIYF
CDR3 DNA: TGTGCCAGCAGCTTAGGTACCTCTGGAAACACCATATATTTT

clone size: once
D gene: -
V gene: TRBV4-2
J gene: TRBJ2-6
CDR3 protein: CASSQGWGPPSGANVLTF
CDR3 DNA: TGTGCCAGCAGCCAAGGTTGGGGGCCTCCGAGTGGGGCCAACGTCCTGACTTTC

clone size: -
D gene: -
V gene: TRBV10-3
J gene: TRBJ2-5
CDR3 protein: CAISESRGVQETQYF
CDR3 DNA: TGTGCCATCAGTGAGTCGCGTGGGGTACAAGAGACCCAGTACTTC

clone size: -
D gene: TRBD1
V gene: TRBV7-2
J gene: TRBJ1-3
CDR3 protein: CASSLAPTGGFKVNSGNTIYF
CDR3 DNA: TGTGCCAGCAGCTTAGCCCCGACAGGGGGTTTTAAGGTGAACTCTGGAAACACCATATATTTT

clone size: -
D gene: -
V gene: TRBV19
J gene: TRBJ2-7
CDR3 protein: CASSIGHGAYEQYF
CDR3 DNA: TGTGCCAGTAGTATAGGGCACGGAGCTTACGAGCAGTACTTC

clone size: -
D gene: TRBD1
V gene: TRBV29-1
J gene: TRBJ1-2
CDR3 protein: CSVVGTDYGYTF
CDR3 DNA: TGCAGCGTTGTCGGGACAGACTATGGCTACACCTTC

clone size: -
D gene: TRBD2
V gene: TRBV11-2
J gene: TRBJ2-7
CDR3 protein: CASSLWGLAGGLGDNEQYF
CDR3 DNA: TGTGCCAGCAGCTTATGGGGACTAGCGGGAGGGCTTGGGGACAACGAGCAGTACTTC

clone size: -
D gene: -
V gene: TRBV5-4
J gene: TRBJ2-3
CDR3 protein: CASSLGGVGTDTQYF
CDR3 DNA: TGTGCCAGCAGCTTAGGCGGGGTAGGCACAGATACGCAGTATTTT

clone size: -
D gene: -
V gene: TRBV27
J gene: TRBJ2-7
CDR3 protein: CASSLVGGPYEQYF
CDR3 DNA: TGTGCCAGCAGTTTAGTGGGGGGACCCTACGAGCAGTACTTC

clone size: once
D gene: -
V gene: TRBV21-1
J gene: TRBJ2-7
CDR3 protein: CASSKGQGTTYEQYF
CDR3 DNA: TGTGCCAGCAGCAAAGGACAGGGCACTACCTACGAGCAGTACTTC

clone size: -
D gene: -
V gene: TRBV4-2
J gene: TRBJ1-2
CDR3 protein: CASSQGPLGGRGGYTF
CDR3 DNA: TGTGCCAGCAGCCAAGGTCCTCTGGGGGGCAGGGGTGGCTACACCTTC

clone size: -
D gene: -
V gene: TRBV6-5
J gene: TRBJ1-4
CDR3 protein: CASRNRQGLREKLFF
CDR3 DNA: TGTGCCAGCAGAAACCGTCAGGGGCTCCGTGAAAAACTGTTTTTT

clone size: -
D gene: -
V gene: TRBV4-1
J gene: TRBJ1-5
CDR3 protein: CASSQEDGVYSNQPQHF
CDR3 DNA: TGCGCCAGCAGCCAAGAAGACGGGGTTTATAGCAATCAGCCCCAGCATTTT

clone size: once
D gene: TRBD2
V gene: TRBV10-3
J gene: TRBJ2-1
CDR3 protein: CAIRNLADNEQFF
CDR3 DNA: TGTGCCATCAGAAATCTAGCGGACAATGAGCAGTTCTTC

clone size: -
D gene: -
V gene: TRBV28
J gene: TRBJ2-3
CDR3 protein: CASRREAGTVEADTQYF
CDR3 DNA: TGTGCCAGCAGACGCGAGGCAGGGACTGTTGAGGCAGATACGCAGTATTTT

clone size: -
D gene: -
V gene: TRBV7-8
J gene: TRBJ1-1
CDR3 protein: CASSLGGAGRTEAFF
CDR3 DNA: TGTGCCAGCAGCTTAGGGGGCGCGGGACGCACTGAAGCTTTCTTT

clone size: -
D gene: -
V gene: TRBV4-1
J gene: TRBJ2-5
CDR3 protein: CASSQGPLQETQYF
CDR3 DNA: TGCGCCAGCAGCCAAGGCCCACTGCAAGAGACCCAGTACTTC

clone size: -
D gene: -
V gene: TRBV5-5
J gene: TRBJ1-1
CDR3 protein: CASSPRRGTEAFF
CDR3 DNA: TGTGCCAGCAGCCCGCGCAGGGGAACTGAAGCTTTCTTT

clone size: -
D gene: -
V gene: TRBV2
J gene: TRBJ1-1
CDR3 protein: CASRTSRGNTEAFF
CDR3 DNA: TGTGCCAGCAGGACCAGTAGAGGGAACACTGAAGCTTTCTTT